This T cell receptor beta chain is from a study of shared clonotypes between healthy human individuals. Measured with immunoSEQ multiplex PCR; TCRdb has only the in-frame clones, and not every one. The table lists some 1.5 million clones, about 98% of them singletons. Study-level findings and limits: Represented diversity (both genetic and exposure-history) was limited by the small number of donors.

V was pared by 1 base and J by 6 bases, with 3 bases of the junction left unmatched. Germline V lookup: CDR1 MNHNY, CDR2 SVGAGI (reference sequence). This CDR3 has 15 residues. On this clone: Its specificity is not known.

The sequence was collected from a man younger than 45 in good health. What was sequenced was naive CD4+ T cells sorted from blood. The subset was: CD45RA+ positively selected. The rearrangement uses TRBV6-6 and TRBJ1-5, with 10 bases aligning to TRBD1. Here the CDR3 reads CASSYYGQGVQPQHF. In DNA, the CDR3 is TGTGCCAGCAGTTACTACGGACAGGGGGTTCAGCCCCAGCATTTT.